These 15 T cell receptor beta chains were sequenced from one sample in a study of blood T cell repertoires in COVID-19. TCRdb's table, derived via immunoSEQ multiplex PCR, lists solely in-frame clones and lacks some. This sample has 200,000 to 250,000 clones, with approximately 80% found just once. Sequencing input: peripheral blood. The receptors stem from a woman over 75 with acute or convalescent COVID-19.

V usage is TRBV6-5 and J usage is TRBJ2-5, with 8 bases identical to TRBD2. Per the germline V gene, CDR1 is MNHEY and CDR2 is SVGAGI. J was trimmed by 0 bases and V by 7 bases; bases with no gene match: 7. The CDR3 length is 15 residues. As DNA, the CDR3 is TGTGCCAGCACCCCGCGGGGGGCATACCAAGAGACCCAGTACTTC. Amino acid sequence: CASTPRGAYQETQYF.

This chain joins TRBV3-1 (or the pseudogene TRBV3-2) and TRBJ1-1; the D is unclear. Germline values: CDR1 LGHDT, CDR2 YNNKEL (reference sequence). This CDR3 is 14 amino acids long. V was cut by 2 bases and J by 0 bases, with 7 bases left in between. In nucleotides, the CDR3 is TGTGCCAGCAGCCAAAGCAGGATGAACACTGAAGCTTTCTTT. Its translation is CASSQSRMNTEAFF.

The chain uses TRBV6-2 or TRBV6-3 and TRBJ1-2; perhaps TRBD1 as D (6 bases). The CDR3 has 14 residues. Trimming removed 5 bases from V and 2 bases from J, with 12 bases in between. Per the germline V gene, CDR1 is MNHEY and CDR2 is SVGEGT. The CDR3 DNA follows: TGTGCCAGCAGTGCTGCCGGGACAAACTATGGCTACACCTTC. Its protein product is CASSAAGTNYGYTF.

The chain employs TRBV6-5 and TRBJ2-1, with TRBD1 matching 8 bases. CDR1 is MNHEY, CDR2 SVGAGI, per germline. The V gene end was trimmed by 7 bases and the J gene end by 9 bases; junction bases not matched to a gene: 11. The CDR3 length is 14 residues. The CDR3 DNA reads TGTGCCAGCAATGCTCAGCAGGGGGCATTTGAGCAGTTCTTC. Translating gives CASNAQQGAFEQFF.

The V and J genes are TRBV13 and TRBJ2-7, with 9 bases matching TRBD1. The CDR3 has 15 residues. Germline values: CDR1 PRHDT, CDR2 FYEKMQ (reference sequence). V dropped 4 bases and J dropped 3; count of bases not matched to a gene: 7. CDR3 loop: CASSYRGQGNYEQYF. The CDR3 DNA reads as TGTGCCAGCAGCTATCGGGGACAGGGAAACTACGAGCAGTACTTC.

This clone was picked up many times. Compared with germline, one end of the junction differs, possibly owing to a read error. The V gene is TRBV7-7, the J gene TRBJ2-3; 10 bases fit TRBD1. The CDR3 length is 12 residues. Germline CDR1 SSHAT, CDR2 FNYEAQ (reference sequence). The CDR3 bases are TGTGCTAGCAGCTCGACAGGGGGCACGCAGTATTTT. It yields the protein CASSSTGGTQYF. Using reference TRBV7-7 and TRBJ2-3 for the parts outside the CDR3, the full variable domain is GAGVSQSPRYKVTKRGQDVTLRCDPISSHATLYWYQQALGQGPEFLTYFNYEAQPDKSGLPSDRFSAERPEGSISTLTIQRTEQRDSAMYRCASSSTGGTQYFGPGTRLTVL.

The rearrangement links TRBV7-2 to TRBJ2-1; 8 bases fit TRBD1. The junction had 6 bases not matched to a gene; V was cut back by 5 bases and J by 0 bases. CDR3 length: 16 amino acids. The germline CDR1 and CDR2 sequences are SGHTA and FQGNSA. CDR3 coding DNA: TGTGCCAGCAGCCGCGAGACAGGGGTCTCCTACAATGAGCAGTTCTTC. Its translation is CASSRETGVSYNEQFF. Together with reference TRBV7-2 and TRBJ2-1, the CDR3 gives the full variable domain: GAGVSQSPSNKVTEKGKDVELRCDPISGHTALYWYRQSLGQGLEFLIYFQGNSAPDKSGLPSDRFSAERTGGSVSTLTIQRTQQEDSAVYLCASSRETGVSYNEQFFGPGTRLTVL.

The chain joins TRBV2 to TRBJ2-2, with 11 bases aligning to TRBD2. Unmatched junction bases numbered 3, after V lost 7 bases and J lost 2 bases. The CDR3 loop spans 15 amino acids. Germline-derived CDR1 and CDR2 are SNHLY and FYNNEI. The CDR3, as DNA: TGTGCCAGCACCGGGACTAGCGGTAACACCGGGGAGCTGTTTTTT. This encodes CASTGTSGNTGELFF.

The chain links TRBV7-9 to TRBJ2-1; TRBD1 matches at 9 bases. This CDR3 is 14 amino acids long. The V gene end was trimmed by 3 bases and the J gene end by 6 bases; junction bases not matched to a gene: 3. Per the germline V gene, CDR1 is SEHNR and CDR2 is FQNEAQ (reference sequence). The CDR3 nucleotides are TGTGCCAGCAGCTTCCCGGGACAGGGCAATGAGCAGTTCTTC. Its protein product is CASSFPGQGNEQFF. Based on the CDR3 plus reference TRBV7-9 and TRBJ2-1, the full variable domain is DTGVSQNPRHKITKRGQNVTFRCDPISEHNRLYWYRQTLGQGPEFLTYFQNEAQLEKSRLLSDRFSAERPKGSFSTLEIQRTEQGDSAMYLCASSFPGQGNEQFFGPGTRLTVL.

CDR3 loop: CASSPIRTSGKGEQYF. CDR3 DNA: TGTGCCAGTAGCCCCATCCGGACTAGCGGGAAGGGTGAGCAGTACTTC. J is TRBJ2-7 and V is TRBV19; 12 bases line up with TRBD2. Germline CDR1 is LNHDA and CDR2 is SQIVND (reference sequence). After removal of 6 bases from V and 7 bases from J, the junction contained 13 bases not matched to a gene. This CDR3 contains 16 residues.

This chain uses TRBV5-5 with TRBJ2-1; 10 bases line up with TRBD1. Looked up from germline, CDR1 is SGHKS and CDR2 is YYEKEE (reference sequence). Trimming at V came to 4 bases and at J to 11 bases, leaving 21 bases not matched to a gene. CDR3 length: 18 amino acids. DNA for the CDR3: TGTGCCAGCAGCAAGGGGGGACAGGGGAAGACTAGCGCCGGTCAGCAGTTCTTC. The encoded protein is CASSKGGQGKTSAGQQFF.

With respect to this clone: The junction differs from germline at one of its ends, possibly a read error. V and J are TRBV7-3 and TRBJ2-7; D is ambiguous. This CDR3 has 13 residues. Germline values: CDR1 SGHTA, CDR2 FQGTGA. This CDR3 is CASSLGLSSEQYF. CDR3 nucleotides: TGTGCCAGCAGCTTAGGCCTGTCCTCCGAGCAGTACTTC.

The gene calls are TRBV6-5 and TRBJ1-2, with D possibly matching TRBD1 (6 bases). V lost 2 bases and J 8 bases, leaving 18 bases between the germline ends. The CDR3 is made up of 15 amino acids. CDR1 MNHEY and CDR2 SVGAGI come from the germline V gene. Here the CDR3 reads CASSYTLTGLGGYTF. The CDR3 nucleotides read TGTGCCAGCAGTTACACCTTGACAGGCCTGGGGGGCTACACCTTC.

The chain links TRBV24-1 to TRBJ2-2; 8 bases match TRBD2. Germline V gene data show CDR1 as KGHDR and CDR2 as SFDVKD. This CDR3 is built from 19 residues. Trimming at V came to 4 bases and at J to 4 bases, leaving 16 bases not matched to a gene. The CDR3 bases are TGTGCCACCAGTGACCCCCGTACTCTAGCGGGCGGAGGCACCGGGGAGCTGTTTTTT. Translated, it gives CATSDPRTLAGGGTGELFF.

This sequence joins TRBV19 and TRBJ1-1; 8 bases fit TRBD1. J lost 2 bases, V lost 5 bases, and 10 bases had no gene match. The CDR3 is 16 amino acids. Germline V lookup: CDR1 LNHDA, CDR2 SQIVND (reference sequence). The CDR3 DNA reads TGTGCCAGTAGTGCCCGAGCCGGGACAGGAAACACTGAAGCTTTCTTT. It encodes CASSARAGTGNTEAFF.